Listed below are T cell receptor beta chains from one sample, sequenced in a study of human T cells and chemical hapten exposure. Each CDR3 protein gets one entry after TCRdb re-called the reads with MiXCR. The data hold more than 100,000 distinct CDR3 sequences, with roughly 8.5% observed a single time. The sequenced sample consisted of whole blood. These receptors all stem from a human donor in good health. Some clones in this sample may be carry-over from other donors' samples. CDR3s include the opening cysteine and the closing phenylalanine or tryptophan. Fields, in order: CDR3 protein, CDR3 DNA, D gene, V gene, J gene, clone size. A D gene is named only where the DNA matches it firmly. The size field is filled for only some rows; it gives once, few, many or a size class.

cdr3_aa: CASRSRDDPPETQYF; cdr3_nt: TGTGCCAGCAGATCCCGGGACGACCCACCGGAGACCCAGTACTTC; d_call: -; v_call: TRBV5-6; j_call: TRBJ2-5; clone_size: few
cdr3_aa: CSVEVRTGAGGEQYF; cdr3_nt: TGCAGCGTTGAAGTACGGACAGGCGCTGGGGGGGAGCAGTACTTC; d_call: -; v_call: TRBV29-1; j_call: TRBJ2-7; clone_size: many
cdr3_aa: CASSRQDNSPLHF; cdr3_nt: TGTGCCAGCAGCCGACAAGATAATTCACCCCTCCACTTT; d_call: -; v_call: TRBV3-1; j_call: TRBJ1-6; clone_size: many
cdr3_aa: CASSLFPGANTEAFF; cdr3_nt: TGTGCCAGCAGTTTATTTCCGGGGGCGAACACTGAAGCTTTCTTT; d_call: -; v_call: TRBV27; j_call: TRBJ1-1; clone_size: few
cdr3_aa: CSALGTGATAYEQYF; cdr3_nt: TGCAGTGCTCTTGGCACTGGGGCTACGGCCTACGAGCAGTACTTC; d_call: -; v_call: TRBV20-1; j_call: TRBJ2-7; clone_size: many
cdr3_aa: CSARAHPRTGGTDTQYF; cdr3_nt: TGCAGTGCTAGAGCTCACCCCCGGACAGGGGGCACAGATACGCAGTATTTT; d_call: TRBD1; v_call: TRBV20-1; j_call: TRBJ2-3; clone_size: few
cdr3_aa: CASSFVANTEAFF; cdr3_nt: TGTGCCAGCAGTTTTGTGGCGAACACTGAAGCTTTCTTT; d_call: -; v_call: TRBV12-3/TRBV12-4; j_call: TRBJ1-1; clone_size: many
cdr3_aa: CASSGRSAGTTPPEAYNEQFF; cdr3_nt: TGTGCCAGCTCAGGAAGAAGCGCCGGGACTACCCCCCCTGAGGCCTACAATGAGCAGTTCTTC; d_call: TRBD2; v_call: TRBV18; j_call: TRBJ2-1; clone_size: -
cdr3_aa: CASRHTGNNQPQHF; cdr3_nt: TGTGCCAGCAGGCATACAGGGAACAATCAGCCCCAGCATTTT; d_call: -; v_call: TRBV4-2; j_call: TRBJ1-5; clone_size: many
cdr3_aa: CASSIIGGRDTGELFF; cdr3_nt: TGTGCCAGTAGTATAATTGGCGGGAGGGACACCGGGGAGCTGTTTTTT; d_call: TRBD2; v_call: TRBV19; j_call: TRBJ2-2; clone_size: -
cdr3_aa: CASSAGDQQETQYF; cdr3_nt: TGTGCCAGCAGCGCTGGGGACCAACAAGAGACCCAGTACTTC; d_call: -; v_call: TRBV9; j_call: TRBJ2-5; clone_size: many
cdr3_aa: CASSPNTGERETQYF; cdr3_nt: TGTGCCAGCTCACCAAACACGGGTGAACGGGAGACCCAGTACTTC; d_call: -; v_call: TRBV18; j_call: TRBJ2-5; clone_size: -
cdr3_aa: CASSYSGLAGRSYEQYF; cdr3_nt: TGTGCCAGCAGTTACTCGGGACTAGCGGGCCGATCCTACGAGCAGTACTTC; d_call: TRBD2; v_call: TRBV6-6; j_call: TRBJ2-7; clone_size: many
cdr3_aa: CASSGGGDYEQYF; cdr3_nt: TGTGCCAGCAGCGGTGGGGGCGACTACGAGCAGTACTTC; d_call: -; v_call: TRBV5-4; j_call: TRBJ2-7; clone_size: few
cdr3_aa: CASSFGYRAGNPEAFF; cdr3_nt: TGTGCCAGCAGTTTCGGTTATCGGGCAGGAAACCCTGAAGCTTTCTTT; d_call: -; v_call: TRBV12-3/TRBV12-4; j_call: TRBJ1-1; clone_size: few
cdr3_aa: CASSLDTLAYNEQFF; cdr3_nt: TGTGCCAGCAGTTTGGACACTCTGGCGTACAATGAGCAGTTCTTC; d_call: -; v_call: TRBV12-3/TRBV12-4; j_call: TRBJ2-1; clone_size: -
cdr3_aa: CASRGDRGPAFF; cdr3_nt: TGTGCCAGCAGGGGGGACAGGGGGCCGGCTTTCTTT; d_call: TRBD1; v_call: TRBV2; j_call: TRBJ1-1; clone_size: -
cdr3_aa: CASSDRGMTTGELFF; cdr3_nt: TGTGCCAGCAGTGACCGGGGCATGACCACCGGGGAGCTGTTTTTT; d_call: -; v_call: TRBV6-4; j_call: TRBJ2-2; clone_size: few
cdr3_aa: CASSIMGTSGYEQYF; cdr3_nt: TGTGCCAGCAGCATAATGGGGACTAGCGGTTACGAGCAGTACTTC; d_call: TRBD2; v_call: TRBV5-4; j_call: TRBJ2-7; clone_size: -
cdr3_aa: CSAREAGTNEKLFF; cdr3_nt: TGCAGTGCTAGAGAGGCAGGAACTAATGAAAAACTGTTTTTT; d_call: -; v_call: TRBV20-1; j_call: TRBJ1-4; clone_size: few
cdr3_aa: CASSNRGTEAFF; cdr3_nt: TGTGCCAGCAGTAACAGGGGTACTGAAGCTTTCTTT; d_call: TRBD1; v_call: TRBV25-1; j_call: TRBJ1-1; clone_size: many
cdr3_aa: CASSPPGLAEAFF; cdr3_nt: TGTGCCAGCTCACCCCCGGGGCTCGCTGAAGCTTTCTTT; d_call: -; v_call: TRBV18; j_call: TRBJ1-1; clone_size: many
cdr3_aa: CASAAAGEKLFF; cdr3_nt: TGTGCCAGCGCAGCGGCGGGCGAAAAACTGTTTTTT; d_call: -; v_call: TRBV7-9; j_call: TRBJ1-4; clone_size: many
cdr3_aa: CASSYSGQGDQPQHF; cdr3_nt: TGTGCCAGCAGTTACTCTGGACAGGGGGATCAGCCCCAGCATTTT; d_call: TRBD1; v_call: TRBV6-6; j_call: TRBJ1-5; clone_size: many
cdr3_aa: CASSTPGPTNEKLFF; cdr3_nt: TGTGCCAGCAGCACGCCGGGACCAACTAATGAAAAACTGTTTTTT; d_call: -; v_call: TRBV7-9; j_call: TRBJ1-4; clone_size: few
cdr3_aa: CASQATAGANVLTF; cdr3_nt: TGCGCCAGCCAGGCTACTGCTGGGGCCAACGTCCTGACTTTC; d_call: -; v_call: TRBV5-1; j_call: TRBJ2-6; clone_size: -
cdr3_aa: CSVEQAPGTQYF; cdr3_nt: TGCAGCGTTGAGCAGGCCCCGGGGACCCAGTACTTC; d_call: -; v_call: TRBV29-1; j_call: TRBJ2-5; clone_size: -
cdr3_aa: CSARDTQGATEYGYTF; cdr3_nt: TGCAGTGCTAGAGATACCCAGGGGGCGACGGAATATGGCTACACCTTC; d_call: TRBD1; v_call: TRBV20-1; j_call: TRBJ1-2; clone_size: few
cdr3_aa: CSARDPAGTRGTDTQYF; cdr3_nt: TGCAGTGCTAGAGATCCAGCGGGAACTAGGGGCACAGATACGCAGTATTTT; d_call: TRBD2; v_call: TRBV20-1; j_call: TRBJ2-3; clone_size: many
cdr3_aa: CASSLRGGGASNQPQHF; cdr3_nt: TGTGCCAGCAGTTTAAGAGGCGGGGGAGCAAGCAATCAGCCCCAGCATTTT; d_call: -; v_call: TRBV12-3/TRBV12-4; j_call: TRBJ1-5; clone_size: many
cdr3_aa: CASSVGSGATEAFF; cdr3_nt: TGTGCCAGCAGCGTAGGATCCGGGGCAACTGAAGCTTTCTTT; d_call: -; v_call: TRBV9; j_call: TRBJ1-1; clone_size: many
cdr3_aa: CSARDLGHRPLNIQYF; cdr3_nt: TGCAGTGCTAGAGATCTGGGACATCGGCCTTTAAACATTCAGTACTTC; d_call: -; v_call: TRBV20-1; j_call: TRBJ2-4; clone_size: -
cdr3_aa: CSAPRKGDYEQYF; cdr3_nt: TGCAGTGCTCCCCGGAAAGGGGACTACGAGCAGTACTTC; d_call: -; v_call: TRBV20-1; j_call: TRBJ2-7; clone_size: -
cdr3_aa: CASSSGTNNEQFF; cdr3_nt: TGCGCCAGCAGCTCCGGGACTAACAATGAGCAGTTCTTC; d_call: TRBD2; v_call: TRBV5-1; j_call: TRBJ2-1; clone_size: few
cdr3_aa: CASSLKQETQYF; cdr3_nt: TGTGCCAGCAGCTTAAAGCAAGAGACCCAGTACTTC; d_call: -; v_call: TRBV11-2; j_call: TRBJ2-5; clone_size: -
cdr3_aa: CSAWDSAYNSPLHF; cdr3_nt: TGCAGTGCGTGGGACTCTGCCTATAATTCACCCCTCCACTTT; d_call: -; v_call: TRBV20-1; j_call: TRBJ1-6; clone_size: many
cdr3_aa: CSARGLGGNEKLFF; cdr3_nt: TGCAGTGCTAGAGGGCTAGGGGGTAATGAAAAACTGTTTTTT; d_call: -; v_call: TRBV20-1; j_call: TRBJ1-4; clone_size: many
cdr3_aa: CASSLGARGFGYTF; cdr3_nt: TGTGCCAGCAGTTTGGGGGCCAGGGGTTTTGGCTACACCTTC; d_call: -; v_call: TRBV12-3/TRBV12-4; j_call: TRBJ1-2; clone_size: few
cdr3_aa: CASSVGQSGEQYF; cdr3_nt: TGTGCCAGCAGCGTAGGGCAGTCCGGCGAGCAGTACTTC; d_call: -; v_call: TRBV9; j_call: TRBJ2-7; clone_size: -
cdr3_aa: CASSQDSWDSKNTEAFF; cdr3_nt: TGTGCCAGCAGCCAAGATTCCTGGGACAGCAAGAACACTGAAGCTTTCTTT; d_call: TRBD1; v_call: TRBV3-1; j_call: TRBJ1-1; clone_size: -
cdr3_aa: CASSPTRTVYEQYF; cdr3_nt: TGTGCCAGCAGCCCCACCAGGACAGTTTACGAGCAGTACTTC; d_call: -; v_call: TRBV3-1; j_call: TRBJ2-7; clone_size: many
cdr3_aa: CASSLVRTSGTIYERYF; cdr3_nt: TGTGCCAGCAGCTTAGTGAGGACTAGCGGGACTATCTACGAGCGGTACTTC; d_call: TRBD2; v_call: TRBV7-2; j_call: TRBJ2-7; clone_size: once
cdr3_aa: CASSLAPNRGRETQYF; cdr3_nt: TGTGCCAGCAGCTTAGCCCCGAACAGGGGCCGAGAGACCCAGTACTTC; d_call: TRBD1; v_call: TRBV7-6; j_call: TRBJ2-5; clone_size: many
cdr3_aa: CASSRRGGTPPGELFF; cdr3_nt: TGTGCCAGCAGCCGCCGGGGAGGGACACCCCCCGGGGAGCTGTTTTTT; d_call: -; v_call: TRBV11-3; j_call: TRBJ2-2; clone_size: -
cdr3_aa: CSAESSGRAGGEQFF; cdr3_nt: TGCAGTGCTGAATCTAGCGGGAGGGCCGGAGGTGAGCAGTTCTTC; d_call: TRBD2; v_call: TRBV20-1; j_call: TRBJ2-1; clone_size: -
cdr3_aa: CASGRASYNEQFF; cdr3_nt: TGTGCCTCCGGACGGGCCTCCTACAATGAGCAGTTCTTC; d_call: -; v_call: TRBV12-3/TRBV12-4; j_call: TRBJ2-1; clone_size: many